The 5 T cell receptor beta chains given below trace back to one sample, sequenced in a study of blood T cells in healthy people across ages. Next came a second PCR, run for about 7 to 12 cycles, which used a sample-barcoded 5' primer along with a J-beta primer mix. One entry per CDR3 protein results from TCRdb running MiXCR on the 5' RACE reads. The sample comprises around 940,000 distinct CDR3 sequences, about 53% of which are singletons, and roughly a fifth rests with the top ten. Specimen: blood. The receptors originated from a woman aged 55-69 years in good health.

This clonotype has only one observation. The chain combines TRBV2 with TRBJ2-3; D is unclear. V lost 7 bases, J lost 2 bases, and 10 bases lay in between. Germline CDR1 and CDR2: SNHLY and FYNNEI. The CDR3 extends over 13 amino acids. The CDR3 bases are TGTGCCAGCAACAGCCCCCACACAGATACGCAGTATTTT. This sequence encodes CASNSPHTDTQYF.

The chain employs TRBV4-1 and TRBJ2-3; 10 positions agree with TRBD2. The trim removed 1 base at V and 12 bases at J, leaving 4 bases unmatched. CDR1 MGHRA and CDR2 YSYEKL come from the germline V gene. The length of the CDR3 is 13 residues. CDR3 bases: TGCGCCAGCAGCCAAGTACTAGCGGGAAAACAGTATTTT. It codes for CASSQVLAGKQYF.

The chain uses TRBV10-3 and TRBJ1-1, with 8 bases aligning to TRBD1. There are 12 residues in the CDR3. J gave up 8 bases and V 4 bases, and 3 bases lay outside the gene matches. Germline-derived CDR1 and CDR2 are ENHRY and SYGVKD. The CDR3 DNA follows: TGTGCCATCAGTGGGGGGACAGGCGAAGCTTTCTTT. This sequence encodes CAISGGTGEAFF.

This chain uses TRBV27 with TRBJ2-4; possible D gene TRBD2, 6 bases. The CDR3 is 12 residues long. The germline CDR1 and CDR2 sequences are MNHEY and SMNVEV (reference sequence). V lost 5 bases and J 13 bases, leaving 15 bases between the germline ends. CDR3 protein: CASSQLWGEQYF. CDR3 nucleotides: TGTGCCAGCAGTCAGCTCTGGGGGGAGCAGTACTTC.

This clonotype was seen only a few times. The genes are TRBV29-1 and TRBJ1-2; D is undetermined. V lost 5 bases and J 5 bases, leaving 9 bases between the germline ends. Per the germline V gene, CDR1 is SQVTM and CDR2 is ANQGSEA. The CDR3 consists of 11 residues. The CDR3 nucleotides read TGCAGCGTTTGGGCATCTTATGGCTACACCTTC. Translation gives CSVWASYGYTF.